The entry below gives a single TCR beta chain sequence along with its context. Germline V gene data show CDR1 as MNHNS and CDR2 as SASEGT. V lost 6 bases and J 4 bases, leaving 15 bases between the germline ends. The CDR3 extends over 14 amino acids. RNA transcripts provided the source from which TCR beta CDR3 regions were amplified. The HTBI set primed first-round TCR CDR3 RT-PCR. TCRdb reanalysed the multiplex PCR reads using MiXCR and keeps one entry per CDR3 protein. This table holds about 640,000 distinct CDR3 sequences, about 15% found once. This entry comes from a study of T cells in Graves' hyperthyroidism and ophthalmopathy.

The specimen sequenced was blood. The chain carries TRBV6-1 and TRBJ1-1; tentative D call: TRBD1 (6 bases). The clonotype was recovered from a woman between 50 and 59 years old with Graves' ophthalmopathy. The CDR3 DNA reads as TGTGCCAGCAGCAAATTGACACAGGGCACTGAAGCTTTCTTT. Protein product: CASSKLTQGTEAFF.